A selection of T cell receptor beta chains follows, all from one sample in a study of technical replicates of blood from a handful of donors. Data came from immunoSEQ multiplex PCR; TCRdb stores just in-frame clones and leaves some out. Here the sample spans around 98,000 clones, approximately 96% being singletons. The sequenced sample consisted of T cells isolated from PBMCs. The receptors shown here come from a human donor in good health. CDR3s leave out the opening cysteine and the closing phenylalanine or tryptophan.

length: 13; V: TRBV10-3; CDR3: AINPAGGINNEQF
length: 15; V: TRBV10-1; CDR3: ASRPHFGQGAGYGYT
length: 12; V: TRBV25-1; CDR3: ASSELGGNTEAF
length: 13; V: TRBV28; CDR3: ASSLQGAGGTEAF
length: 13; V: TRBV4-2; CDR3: ASSQDNRGGETQY
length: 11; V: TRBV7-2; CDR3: ASSLGGRFGYT
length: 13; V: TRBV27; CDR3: ASSPGTGGLHEQY
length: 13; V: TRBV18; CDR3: ASSPQGSLTDTQY
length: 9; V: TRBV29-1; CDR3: SVERDYEQY
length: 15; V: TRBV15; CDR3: ATSRDRTSGTTGELF
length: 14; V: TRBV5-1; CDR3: ASSLWGDTSTDTQY
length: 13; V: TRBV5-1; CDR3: ASSPDPSEYYEQY